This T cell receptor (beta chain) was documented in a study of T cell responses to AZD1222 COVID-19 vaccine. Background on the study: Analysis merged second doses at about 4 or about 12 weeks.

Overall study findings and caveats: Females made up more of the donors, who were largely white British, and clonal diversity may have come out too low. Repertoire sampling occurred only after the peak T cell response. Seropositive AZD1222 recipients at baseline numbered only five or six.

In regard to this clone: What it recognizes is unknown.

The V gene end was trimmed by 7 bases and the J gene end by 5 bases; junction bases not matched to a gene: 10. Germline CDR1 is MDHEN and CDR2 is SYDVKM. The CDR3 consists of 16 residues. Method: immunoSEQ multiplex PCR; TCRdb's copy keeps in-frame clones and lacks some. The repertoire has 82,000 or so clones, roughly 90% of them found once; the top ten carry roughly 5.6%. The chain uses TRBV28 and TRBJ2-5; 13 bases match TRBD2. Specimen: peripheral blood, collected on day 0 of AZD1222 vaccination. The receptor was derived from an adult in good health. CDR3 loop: CASIRTSGGGGETQYF. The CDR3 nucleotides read TGTGCCAGCATTCGGACTAGCGGGGGAGGAGGCGAGACCCAGTACTTC.